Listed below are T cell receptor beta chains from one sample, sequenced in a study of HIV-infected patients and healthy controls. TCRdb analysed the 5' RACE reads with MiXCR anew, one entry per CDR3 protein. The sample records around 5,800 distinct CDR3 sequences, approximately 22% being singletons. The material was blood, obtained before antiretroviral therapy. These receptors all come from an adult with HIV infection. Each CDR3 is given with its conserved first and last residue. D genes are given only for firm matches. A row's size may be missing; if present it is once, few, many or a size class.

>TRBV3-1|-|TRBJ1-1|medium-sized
CASSQDLGGYTEAFF
TGTGCCAGCAGCCAAGATCTAGGAGGGTACACTGAAGCTTTCTTT
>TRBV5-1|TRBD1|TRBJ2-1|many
CASSPRDRGEDEQFF
TGCGCCAGCAGCCCCCGGGACAGGGGTGAGGATGAGCAGTTCTTC
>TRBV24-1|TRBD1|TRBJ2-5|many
CATSAVPGTGGQETQYF
TGTGCCACCAGTGCCGTTCCCGGGACAGGGGGACAAGAGACCCAGTACTTC
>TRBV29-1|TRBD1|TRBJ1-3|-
CRVEAQDRVGNTIYF
TGCAGAGTTGAAGCCCAGGACAGGGTCGGAAACACCATATATTTT
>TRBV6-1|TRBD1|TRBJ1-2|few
CASSAGGGYGYTF
TGTGCCAGCAGCGCAGGGGGAGGCTATGGCTACACCTTC
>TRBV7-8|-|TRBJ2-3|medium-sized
CASSPPPGADTQYF
TGTGCCAGCAGTCCACCCCCCGGTGCAGATACGCAGTATTTT
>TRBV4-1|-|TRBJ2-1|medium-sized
CASSQERGGSYNEQFF
TGCGCCAGCAGCCAAGAAAGGGGGGGCTCCTACAATGAGCAGTTCTTC
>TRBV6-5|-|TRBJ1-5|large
CASSYFSGQPQHF
TGTGCCAGCAGTTACTTTTCGGGTCAGCCCCAGCATTTT
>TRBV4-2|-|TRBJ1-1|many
CASSQAGGPGTEAFF
TGTGCCAGCAGCCAAGCCGGGGGGCCTGGCACTGAAGCTTTCTTT
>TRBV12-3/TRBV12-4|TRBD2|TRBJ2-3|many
CASSFETSGTDTQYF
TGTGCCAGCAGTTTTGAGACTAGCGGGACAGATACGCAGTATTTT
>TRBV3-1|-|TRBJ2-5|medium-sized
CASSQESRLALQETQYF
TGTGCCAGCAGCCAAGAAAGTCGGCTAGCACTTCAAGAGACCCAGTACTTC
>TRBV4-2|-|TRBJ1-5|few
CASSQDKDQPQHF
TGTGCCAGCAGCCAAGATAAGGATCAGCCCCAGCATTTT
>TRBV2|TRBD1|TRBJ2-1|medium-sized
CASRDGTGSYNEQFF
TGTGCCAGCAGAGACGGGACAGGCTCCTACAATGAGCAGTTCTTC
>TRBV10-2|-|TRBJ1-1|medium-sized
CASSVTNTEAFF
TGCGCCAGCAGTGTTACCAACACTGAAGCTTTCTTT
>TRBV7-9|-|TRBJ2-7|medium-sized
CASSLAGGQGPPWGEQYF
TGTGCCAGCAGCTTAGCGGGGGGCCAGGGCCCTCCTTGGGGGGAGCAGTACTTC
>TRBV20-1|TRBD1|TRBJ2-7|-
CSAKGQGIYEQYF
TGCAGTGCTAAGGGACAGGGGATTTACGAGCAGTACTTC
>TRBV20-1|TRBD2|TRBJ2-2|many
CSATPRVTSGATNTGELFF
TGCAGTGCTACACCCCGGGTCACTAGCGGGGCTACTAACACCGGGGAGCTGTTTTTT
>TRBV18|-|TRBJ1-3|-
CASSPLQGDTIYF
TGTGCCAGCTCACCACTTCAGGGTGACACCATATATTTT
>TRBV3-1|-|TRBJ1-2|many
CASSQVGNGYGYTF
TGTGCCAGCAGCCAAGTGGGGAACGGCTATGGCTACACCTTC
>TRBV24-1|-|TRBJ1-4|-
CATSDARGGWSEKLFF
TGTGCCACCAGTGATGCGAGAGGGGGGTGGAGTGAAAAACTGTTTTTT
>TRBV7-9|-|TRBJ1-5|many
CASSFGHYSNQPQHF
TGTGCCAGCAGCTTTGGGCATTATAGCAATCAGCCCCAGCATTTT
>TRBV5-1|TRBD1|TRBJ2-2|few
CASSLHRGQELFF
TGCGCCAGCAGCCTCCACAGGGGCCAGGAGCTGTTTTTT
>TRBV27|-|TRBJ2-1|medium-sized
CASSLQGLNEQFF
TGTGCCAGCAGTTTACAGGGGCTGAATGAGCAGTTCTTC
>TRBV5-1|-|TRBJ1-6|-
CASTLESSYNSPIHF
TGCGCAAGCACCTTAGAGAGCTCCTATAATTCACCCATCCACTTT
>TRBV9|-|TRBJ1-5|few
CASSVGGVGQPQHF
TGTGCCAGCAGCGTAGGGGGAGTCGGTCAGCCCCAGCATTTT
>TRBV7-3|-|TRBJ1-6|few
CASSLAGNNSPLHF
TGTGCCAGCAGCTTAGCAGGAAATAATTCACCCCTCCACTTT
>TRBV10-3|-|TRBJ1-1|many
CAARKGENTEAFF
TGTGCCGCACGGAAGGGAGAGAACACTGAAGCTTTCTTT
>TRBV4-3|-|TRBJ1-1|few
CASSLNSGDNTEAFF
TGCGCCAGCAGCCTAAATTCGGGGGATAACACTGAAGCTTTCTTT
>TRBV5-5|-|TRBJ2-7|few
CASSPTGNGYEQYF
TGTGCCAGCAGCCCTACAGGGAATGGCTACGAGCAGTACTTC
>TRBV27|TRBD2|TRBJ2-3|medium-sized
CASSLSPTSGGAWTQYF
TGTGCCAGCAGTTTATCCCCCACTAGCGGGGGGGCTTGGACGCAGTATTTT
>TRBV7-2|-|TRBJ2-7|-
CASSHGAYEQYF
TGTGCCAGCAGCCATGGCGCCTACGAGCAGTACTTC
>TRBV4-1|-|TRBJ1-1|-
CASSPVEGNEAFF
TGCGCCAGCAGCCCGGTAGAGGGAAATGAAGCTTTCTTT
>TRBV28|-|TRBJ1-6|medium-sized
CASSLQGRKNSPLHF
TGTGCCAGCAGTTTACAGGGACGGAAGAATTCACCCCTCCACTTT
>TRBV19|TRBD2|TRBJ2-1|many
CASTWTSGAYNEQFF
TGTGCCAGTACTTGGACTAGCGGGGCCTACAATGAGCAGTTCTTC
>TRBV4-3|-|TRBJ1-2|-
CASSQDGTYTNYGYTF
TGCGCCAGCAGCCAAGATGGGACCTACACCAACTATGGCTACACCTTC
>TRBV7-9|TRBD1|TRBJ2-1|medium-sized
CASSLSDRENNEQFF
TGTGCCAGCAGCTTGAGTGACAGGGAGAACAATGAGCAGTTCTTC
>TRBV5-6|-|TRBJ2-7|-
CASSPSPGTVLGTYEQYF
TGTGCCAGCAGCCCGAGTCCCGGGACGGTTTTAGGGACCTACGAGCAGTACTTC
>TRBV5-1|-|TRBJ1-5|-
CASSLGGDQPKHF
TGCGCCAGCAGCCTGGGAGGGGATCAGCCCAAGCATTTT
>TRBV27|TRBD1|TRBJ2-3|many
CASTQRTGQGVSDTQYF
TGTGCCAGCACCCAGAGGACGGGACAGGGGGTTTCAGATACGCAGTATTTT
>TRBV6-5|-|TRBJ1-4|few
CASSYGPLTGEKLFF
TGTGCCAGCAGTTACGGGCCTTTAACGGGTGAAAAACTGTTTTTT
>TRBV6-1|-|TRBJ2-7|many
CASSEWTYEQYF
TGTGCCAGCAGTGAATGGACCTACGAGCAGTACTTC
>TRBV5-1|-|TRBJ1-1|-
CASIKGGEAFF
TGCGCCAGCATAAAGGGGGGTGAAGCTTTCTTT